Presented here are 2 T cell receptor beta chains from one specimen sequenced in a study of blood T cell repertoires in COVID-19. Clones were read by immunoSEQ multiplex PCR, and TCRdb kept only the in-frame ones, dropping some. Of a few hundred thousand clones listed, 80% to 95% are singletons. Input material: peripheral blood. The receptors were sampled from a young adult with COVID-19, enrolled during active disease.

This chain connects TRBV2 to TRBJ1-2; tentatively, D is TRBD1 (5 bases). The CDR3 length is 14 residues. CDR1 SNHLY and CDR2 FYNNEI come from the germline V gene. The germline V and J ends were trimmed by 5 bases and 2 bases, with 12 bases remaining between them. CDR3 amino acids: CASSPGLPNYGYTF. In nucleotides, the CDR3 is TGTGCCAGCAGTCCAGGGCTGCCAAACTATGGCTACACCTTC.

The chain uses TRBV4-1 and TRBJ2-1; 11 nucleotides align to TRBD2. The V and J ends lost 2 bases and 9 bases, in that order; junction bases with no gene match: 6. The CDR3 runs to 15 residues. From germline, CDR1 is MGHRA and CDR2 YSYEKL. CDR3 sequence reads: CASSQLAGGGGEQFF. CDR3 bases: TGCGCCAGCAGCCAACTAGCGGGAGGAGGAGGTGAGCAGTTCTTC.